These T cell receptor beta chains were read from a single sample in a study of T-cell reconstitution after alpha-beta-depleted transplantation in children. Via MiXCR, TCRdb re-called the PCR reads, giving one row per CDR3 protein. Of tens of thousands of distinct CDR3 sequences listed, approximately 4.4% are singletons. Sequenced here: PBMCs, mostly from graft donor cells, sampled 180 days after TCRalphabeta/CD19-depleted stem cell transplant. The receptors come from a boy in the first two years of life who had a stem cell transplant for acute myeloid leukemia, so the T cells may come from the graft donor. CDR3s include the opening cysteine and the closing phenylalanine or tryptophan. A D gene is named only where the DNA matches it firmly. Expanded clones are given a class, and other clones once, few, many or no size at all.

TRBJ2-3 NA TRBV3-1 many CASSQEGEEQYF TGTGCCAGCAGCCAAGAGGGAGAGGAGCAGTATTTT
TRBJ2-2 NA TRBV5-1 many CASSMRTATGELFF TGCGCCAGCAGCATGCGGACGGCCACCGGGGAGCTGTTTTTT
TRBJ2-1 TRBD1 TRBV15 many CATSRRQGINLYNEQFF TGTGCCACCAGCAGAAGACAGGGGATAAACCTTTACAATGAGCAGTTCTTC
TRBJ2-3 NA TRBV2 many CASPPAAATQYF TGTGCCAGCCCCCCAGCAGCGGCTACGCAGTATTTT
TRBJ1-5 NA TRBV3-1 many CASSHSAISNQPQHF TGTGCCAGCAGCCACTCCGCGATCAGCAATCAGCCCCAGCATTTT
TRBJ1-2 NA TRBV7-9 many CASSLERGPYGYTF TGTGCCAGCAGCTTAGAGAGGGGCCCTTATGGCTACACCTTC
TRBJ2-5 NA TRBV12-3/TRBV12-4 many CASSLIRQAETQYF TGTGCCAGCAGTTTAATTCGACAGGCCGAGACCCAGTACTTC
TRBJ2-7 NA TRBV19 many CASSIGAVFYEQYF TGTGCCAGTAGTATTGGGGCAGTGTTCTACGAGCAGTACTTC
TRBJ2-3 NA TRBV7-2 many CASSPFAGALDTDTQYF TGTGCCAGCAGCCCCTTTGCAGGGGCCCTCGACACAGATACGCAGTATTTT
TRBJ2-7 TRBD1 TRBV12-3/TRBV12-4 many CASSWRDRGLEQYF TGTGCCAGCAGTTGGCGGGACAGGGGGCTCGAGCAGTACTTC
TRBJ2-3 NA TRBV15 NA CATSREQSGADTQYF TGTGCCACCAGCAGAGAGCAGAGTGGGGCAGATACGCAGTATTTT
TRBJ1-1 NA TRBV29-1 many CSVEVWTERIEAFF TGCAGCGTTGAAGTTTGGACAGAACGGATTGAAGCTTTCTTT
TRBJ2-1 TRBD2 TRBV5-6 many CASSLGGGCVYNEQFF TGTGCCAGCAGCTTGGGGGGAGGGTGCGTTTACAATGAGCAGTTCTTC
TRBJ2-5 NA TRBV18 many CASSLGLQETQYF TGTGCCAGCTCACTAGGGCTTCAAGAGACCCAGTACTTC
TRBJ2-3 NA TRBV7-8 many CASSLERVQGTDTQYF TGTGCCAGCAGCTTAGAGAGGGTACAGGGCACAGATACGCAGTATTTT
TRBJ2-3 TRBD2 TRBV29-1 many CSVSPTSGGTDTQYF TGCAGCGTTAGCCCGACTAGCGGGGGCACAGATACGCAGTATTTT
TRBJ2-7 NA TRBV12-3/TRBV12-4 many CASSFAYEQYF TGTGCCAGCAGTTTCGCCTACGAGCAGTACTTC
TRBJ2-3 NA TRBV10-3 many CAISDGEEGTDTQYF TGTGCCATCAGTGATGGGGAAGAGGGCACAGATACGCAGTATTTT
TRBJ2-5 NA TRBV6-5 many CASSYGGETQYF TGTGCCAGCAGTTATGGAGGAGAGACCCAGTACTTC
TRBJ2-3 TRBD1 TRBV20-1 many CSARQGARDTQYF TGCAGTGCCCGACAGGGGGCGCGCGATACGCAGTATTTT